Following are 13 T cell receptor beta chains from one sample sequenced in a study of T cells after yellow fever vaccination. TCRdb passed the 5' RACE reads through MiXCR, listing each CDR3 protein once. The table includes about 340,000 distinct CDR3 sequences, 3% to 4.5% detected once. This specimen was PBMCs, taken 5 days after the yellow fever booster vaccination. Receptors originate from a man younger than 35 who received the YFV17D yellow fever vaccine.

The chain uses TRBV7-9 and TRBJ1-1; no clear D. Germline-derived CDR1 and CDR2 are SEHNR and FQNEAQ (reference sequence). The length of the CDR3 is 13 residues. V was cut by 0 bases and J by 8 bases, with 10 bases left in between. The CDR3 nucleotides read TGTGCCAGCAGCTTAGCGCTGGGGTCCGAAGCTTTCTTT. It encodes CASSLALGSEAFF.

In this sample, this clonotype turned up a few times. The gene calls are TRBV6-2 or TRBV6-3 and TRBJ2-1, with TRBD2 identical over 11 bases. V trimming: 2 bases; J trimming: 1 base; junction bases outside the gene matches: 7. The CDR3 runs 18 residues. Per germline, CDR1 MNHEY and CDR2 SVGEGT. The CDR3 here is CASSYELAGGRSYNEQFF. CDR3 in DNA: TGTGCCAGCAGTTACGAGCTAGCGGGGGGTCGATCCTACAATGAGCAGTTCTTC.

The V call is TRBV5-4, the J call TRBJ2-1, with D perhaps being TRBD1 or TRBD2 (5 bases each). V gave up 3 bases and J gave up 16 bases, with 17 bases separating them. The CDR3 length is 12 residues. Germline V gene sequence: CDR1 SGHNT, CDR2 YYREEE (reference sequence). The CDR3 DNA is TGTGCCAGCAGCTCAGAGGGGAGACCCGCCTTCTTC. Protein product: CASSSEGRPAFF.

This clonotype was found many times. The chain carries TRBV5-1 and TRBJ1-4; D perhaps matches TRBD1 (5 bases). V lost 4 bases, J lost 4 bases, and 8 bases lay in between. The CDR3 extends over 13 amino acids. Germline values: CDR1 SGHRS, CDR2 YFSETQ. The CDR3 region is CASSRDVNEKLFF. The CDR3 nucleotides read TGCGCCAGCAGCCGGGACGTTAATGAAAAACTGTTTTTT.

In this sample, this clonotype turned up a few times. The V and J genes are TRBV6-2 or TRBV6-3 and TRBJ1-5; 8 bases align to TRBD1. CDR1 MNHEY and CDR2 SVGEGT come from the germline V gene. The V gene end was trimmed by 6 bases and the J gene end by 0 bases; junction bases not matched to a gene: 7. The CDR3 runs 16 residues. The CDR3, as DNA: TGTGCCAGCAGCAGGGGGCCGAGGATTAGCAATCAGCCCCAGCATTTT. It is translated as CASSRGPRISNQPQHF.

This clonotype was counted between two and nine times. The genes are TRBV5-3 and TRBJ1-5; no clear D gene. TRBV5-3 is labeled an ORF, and its function is uncertain. The V and J ends lost 6 bases and 7 bases respectively, with 17 bases between them. The CDR3 is made up of 14 amino acids. CDR3 DNA sequence: TGTGCCAGAACGCCCCGGATCGGAGGACAGCCCCAGCATTTT. It yields the protein CARTPRIGGQPQHF.

This clonotype was observed a handful of times. V and J are TRBV24-1 and TRBJ1-1; tentatively, D is TRBD1 (5 bases). The CDR3 is 13 amino acids. V was pared by 10 bases and J by 1 base, with 12 bases between. Germline V gene lookup returns CDR1 KGHDR and CDR2 SFDVKD. CDR3 loop: CATGDGPNTEAFF. Here the CDR3 DNA reads TGTGCCACGGGGGACGGGCCGAACACTGAAGCTTTCTTT.

The chain links TRBV15 to TRBJ2-5; 8 bases agree with TRBD2. V dropped 5 bases and J dropped 5; count of bases not matched to a gene: 7. This CDR3 contains 14 residues. In germline, CDR1 is LNHNV, CDR2 YYDKDF (reference sequence). The CDR3 spells CATSPEGGGETQYF. The CDR3 DNA is TGTGCCACCAGCCCTGAAGGCGGGGGGGAGACCCAGTACTTC. The full variable domain, in which reference TRBV15 and TRBJ2-5 provide the parts outside the CDR3, is DAMVIQNPRYQVTQFGKPVTLSCSQTLNHNVMYWYQQKSSQAPKLLFHYYDKDFNNEADTPDNFQSRRPNTSFCFLDIRSPGLGDTAMYLCATSPEGGGETQYFGPGTRLLVL.

This clonotype was observed at least ten times. The J gene is TRBJ2-3, the V gene TRBV15; maybe TRBD1 (6 bases). The CDR3 contains 13 residues. CDR1 LNHNV and CDR2 YYDKDF come from the germline V gene (reference sequence). Trimming cost V 3 bases and J 6 bases, with 10 bases left between them. In DNA form, the CDR3 reads TGTGCCACCAGCAGGGGGGCAGGCGATACGCAGTATTTT. Translating gives CATSRGAGDTQYF.

This clonotype was detected a few times. The J gene is TRBJ1-2, the V gene TRBV5-5, with D tentatively TRBD1 (6 bases). The V gene lost 4 bases and the J gene lost 1 base, with 20 bases spanning the gap. The CDR3 runs 17 residues. Germline V CDR1 and CDR2: SGHKS, YYEKEE (reference sequence). The CDR3 DNA sequence: TGTGCCAGCAGCCTGGGCCCCGCAGGGGCGCTTAACTATGGCTACACCTTC. Translating gives CASSLGPAGALNYGYTF.

This clonotype was counted at least ten times. The chain recombines TRBV5-1 with TRBJ1-1, with 10 nucleotides matching TRBD1. This CDR3 comprises 13 residues. CDR1 and CDR2 from the germline V gene are SGHRS and YFSETQ. Trimming removed 3 bases from V and 6 bases from J; junction bases left unmatched: 2. CDR3 sequence (DNA): TGCGCCAGCAGCTGGACAGGGGGAGCTGAAGCTTTCTTT. The encoded protein is CASSWTGGAEAFF.

This clonotype was seen at least ten times. J is TRBJ1-3 and V is TRBV7-8; D possibly corresponds to TRBD1 (5 bases). With 0 bases removed from V and 3 bases from J, the gap between germline ends came to 15 bases. Germline V CDR1 and CDR2: SGHVS, FQNEAQ. The CDR3 contains 17 residues. The CDR3 DNA is TGTGCCAGCAGCTTAGCGCAGGGCGGGGGTGGTGGAAACACCATATATTTT. This codes for CASSLAQGGGGGNTIYF.

The chain uses TRBV10-3 and TRBJ1-2; D uncertain. Germline CDR1 is ENHRY and CDR2 is SYGVKD. The CDR3 is made up of 12 amino acids. The ends were cut back, 2 bases at V and 6 bases at J, with 7 bases in the middle. In DNA, the CDR3 is TGTGCCATCAGTGAGAGGAGGGATGGCTACACCTTC. Translating gives CAISERRDGYTF.